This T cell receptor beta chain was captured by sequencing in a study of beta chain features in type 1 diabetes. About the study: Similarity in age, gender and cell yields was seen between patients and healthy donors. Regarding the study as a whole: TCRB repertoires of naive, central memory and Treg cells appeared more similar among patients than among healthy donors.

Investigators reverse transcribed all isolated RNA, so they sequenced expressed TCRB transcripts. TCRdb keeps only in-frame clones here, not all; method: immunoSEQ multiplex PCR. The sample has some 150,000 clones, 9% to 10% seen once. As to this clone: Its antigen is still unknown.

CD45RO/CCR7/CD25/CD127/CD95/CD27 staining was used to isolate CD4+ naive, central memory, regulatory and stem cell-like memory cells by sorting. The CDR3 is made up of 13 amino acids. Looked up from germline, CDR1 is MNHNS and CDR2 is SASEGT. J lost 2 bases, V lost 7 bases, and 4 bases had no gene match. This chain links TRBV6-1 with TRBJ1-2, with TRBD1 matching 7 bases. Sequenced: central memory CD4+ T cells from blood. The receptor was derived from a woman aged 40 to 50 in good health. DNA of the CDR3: TGTGCCAGCAAATTGGGACAGAACTATGGCTACACCTTC. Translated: CASKLGQNYGYTF.